What follows are 19 T cell receptor beta chains derived from one specimen sequenced in a study of T cell repertoires in cytomegalovirus infection. TCRdb re-derived calls from the reads in MiXCR, one entry per CDR3 protein. Of approximately 700,000 distinct CDR3 sequences listed, 35% to 45% are singletons. The source material was PBMCs. The receptors stem from a human donor in good health (CMV status not recorded). Some clones in this sample may be carry-over from other donors' samples.

The chain carries TRBV6-2 or TRBV6-3 and TRBJ2-1; 7 bases are shared with TRBD1. This CDR3 region has 15 residues. The V segment lost 5 bases and the J segment 8 bases; nucleotides outside the gene matches: 12. Germline V lookup: CDR1 MNHEY, CDR2 SVGEGT. CDR3 loop: CASSGHYDRVDEQFF. For the CDR3, the DNA is TGTGCCAGCAGTGGGCATTACGACAGGGTCGATGAGCAGTTCTTC.

The rearrangement links TRBV6-1 to TRBJ2-2; D gene uncertain. The germline V gene encodes CDR1 MNHNS and CDR2 SASEGT. The CDR3 has 13 amino acids. Deletions cut 5 bases from V and 6 bases from J, with 10 bases between. The CDR3 region has the DNA TGTGCCAGCAGTTACGACTTCCCCGGGGAGCTGTTTTTT. Its protein product is CASSYDFPGELFF.

The chain recombines TRBV28 with TRBJ2-1; D may be TRBD2 (6 bases). CDR1 is MDHEN and CDR2 is SYDVKM in the germline V gene. The CDR3 has 15 amino acids. V dropped 2 bases and J dropped 1 base, with 9 bases sitting between them. The CDR3 spells CASSLELASYNEQFF. In nucleotides, the CDR3 is TGTGCCAGCAGTTTAGAACTAGCTTCCTACAATGAGCAGTTCTTC.

This clonotype turned up a few times. The V and J genes are TRBV29-1 and TRBJ2-7; 7 bases line up with TRBD2. Germline V gene sequence: CDR1 SQVTM, CDR2 ANQGSEA. J gave up 3 bases and V 7 bases, and 6 bases lay outside the gene matches. This CDR3 contains 12 residues. The CDR3 region has the DNA TGCAGCGCCCTGACTAGCCTCTACGAGCAGTACTTC. It encodes CSALTSLYEQYF.

This chain uses TRBV7-9 with TRBJ1-6, with 9 positions matching TRBD1. Germline assignment: CDR1 SEHNR and CDR2 FQNEAQ (reference sequence). The J segment lost 8 bases and the V segment lost 5 bases, leaving 10 bases of the junction unmatched. The CDR3 has 16 residues. The CDR3 DNA sequence: TGTGCCAGCAGCGATGGCCCCGGGACAGGGTATTCACCCCTCCACTTT. Protein: CASSDGPGTGYSPLHF.

The chain uses TRBV6-8 and TRBJ2-7, with a tentative D call TRBD2 (6 bases). Germline V gene data show CDR1 as MNHGY and CDR2 as SAAAGT. Trimming removed 4 bases from V and 3 bases from J, with 16 bases in between. CDR3 size: 15 residues. The CDR3 here is CASSSPGGSLYEQYF. In nucleotides, the CDR3 is TGTGCCAGCAGTTCCCCCGGAGGGTCTCTCTACGAGCAGTACTTC.

This clonotype was observed a few times. V usage is TRBV7-4 and J usage is TRBJ1-1; no clear D gene. CDR3 size: 13 residues. The germline V gene has CDR1 SGHVT and CDR2 SQSDAQ. Between the trimmed V and J ends, which lost 5 bases and 5 bases, there was a span of 12 bases. The CDR3 nucleotides read TGTGCCAGCAGCGTAGGACTCGGGACTGAAGCTTTCTTT. Protein product: CASSVGLGTEAFF.

The rearrangement links TRBV7-3 to TRBJ2-1; 14 bases match TRBD2. Germline-derived CDR1 and CDR2 are SGHTA and FQGTGA. The CDR3 sequence is 19 residues long. V gave up 5 bases and J gave up 4 bases; unmatched junction bases: 13. The CDR3 here is CASSLRTSGGPEIYNEQFF. The CDR3 DNA sequence: TGTGCCAGCAGCCTCCGGACTAGCGGGGGGCCTGAAATATACAATGAGCAGTTCTTC. Full variable domain (missing parts from reference TRBV7-3 and TRBJ2-1): GAGVSQTPSNKVTEKGKYVELRCDPISGHTALYWYRQSLGQGPEFLIYFQGTGAADDSGLPNDRFFAVRPEGSVSTLKIQRTERGDSAVYLCASSLRTSGGPEIYNEQFFGPGTRLTVL.

J is TRBJ2-5 and V is TRBV27, with a possible D match to TRBD1 (6 bases). Per germline, CDR1 MNHEY and CDR2 SMNVEV (reference sequence). V was cut by 2 bases and J by 4 bases, with 8 bases left in between. CDR3 length equals 13 residues. The CDR3 region has the DNA TGTGCCAGCAGTTTAATGGGGGCAGAGACCCAGTACTTC. It is translated as CASSLMGAETQYF.

V is TRBV29-1 and J is TRBJ2-1, with D tentatively TRBD1 (6 bases). V was trimmed by 6 bases and J by 0 bases, leaving 12 bases between them. The CDR3 spans 14 residues. CDR1 and CDR2 from the germline V gene are SQVTM and ANQGSEA. CDR3 nucleotide sequence: TGCAGCGTACAAGACAGGAGCTCCTACAATGAGCAGTTCTTC. Translating gives CSVQDRSSYNEQFF.

The V gene is TRBV4-1, the J gene TRBJ2-2; TRBD2 aligns across 8 bases. The germline V gene has CDR1 MGHRA and CDR2 YSYEKL. The J segment lost 2 bases and the V segment lost 4 bases, leaving 15 bases of the junction unmatched. The CDR3 has 19 amino acids. CDR3 amino acids: CASSLLRVLAGYNTGELFF. DNA for the CDR3: TGCGCCAGCAGCCTTCTAAGGGTGCTAGCGGGCTACAACACCGGGGAGCTGTTTTTT.

The count of this clonotype is one. The chain is built from TRBV24-1 and TRBJ2-2; no firm D call. V lost 1 base to trimming and J lost 2 bases, with 7 bases between them. The CDR3 consists of 15 residues. Looked up from germline, CDR1 is KGHDR and CDR2 is SFDVKD. CDR3 in amino acids: CATSDFPFNTGELFF. The CDR3 nucleotides read TGTGCCACCAGTGATTTTCCCTTTAACACCGGGGAGCTGTTTTTT.

This sequence joins TRBV6-2 or TRBV6-3 and TRBJ2-7, with TRBD2 matching 11 bases. The CDR3 is 17 amino acids. Germline lookup yields CDR1 MNHEY and CDR2 SVGEGT. Trimming at V came to 4 bases and at J to 4 bases, leaving 12 bases not matched to a gene. The CDR3 DNA reads TGTGCCAGCAGTTTCCGGAATAGCGGGAGGGCCCAATACGAGCAGTACGTC. As protein: CASSFRNSGRAQYEQYV.

Note on this clonotype: This CDR3 is missing its conserved last phenylalanine or tryptophan, likely due to a read error. The gene calls are TRBV7-8 and TRBJ2-3; 9 positions agree with TRBD2. CDR1 and CDR2 (germline): SGHVS, FQNEAQ. CDR3 length: 16 residues. The trim removed 4 bases at V and 2 bases at J, leaving 7 bases unmatched. The CDR3 DNA reads TGTGCCAGCAGCTCGTCTGGCGGGGGGGCCACAGATACGCAGTATTTG. Protein sequence: CASSSSGGGATDTQYL.

This clonotype has only a few counts. The chain joins TRBV6-6 to TRBJ2-3; D is possibly TRBD1 or TRBD2 (5 bases each). The CDR3 extends over 14 amino acids. Trimming removed 2 bases from V and 1 base from J, with 7 bases in between. Germline CDR1 is MNHNY and CDR2 is SVGAGI (reference sequence). CDR3 coding DNA: TGTGCCAGCAGTTACGGGGACCGCACAGATACGCAGTATTTT. Its protein product is CASSYGDRTDTQYF.

The V and J genes are TRBV23-1 and TRBJ2-5; tentatively, D is TRBD1 (5 bases). TRBV23-1 is assigned to the ORF class and has an uncertain function. The CDR3 runs to 14 residues. V lost 3 bases and J lost 4, with 12 bases in between. The CDR3 DNA sequence: TGCGCCAGCAGTCAGCTCGGCAGGGCAGAGACCCAGTACTTC. This encodes CASSQLGRAETQYF.

The gene calls are TRBV29-1 and TRBJ1-2; D unresolved. The CDR3 totals 12 residues. Germline assignment: CDR1 SQVTM and CDR2 ANQGSEA. The germline V and J ends were trimmed by 3 bases and 2 bases, with 7 bases remaining between them. The CDR3 sequence is CSVEFQNYGYTF. In DNA form, the CDR3 reads TGCAGCGTTGAGTTCCAAAACTATGGCTACACCTTC.

This clonotype was counted many times. The chain joins TRBV7-2 to TRBJ2-5, with 13 bases aligning to TRBD2. The CDR3 sequence is 14 residues long. Looked up from germline, CDR1 is SGHTA and CDR2 is FQGNSA. The ends lost 10 bases at V and 7 bases at J; junction bases unmatched: 9. This CDR3 is CANRLAGGQGTQYF. The CDR3, as DNA: TGTGCCAACCGACTAGCGGGGGGTCAGGGGACCCAGTACTTC.

This clonotype was picked up a small number of times. V gene TRBV4-1 combines with J gene TRBJ1-4; D gene ambiguous. Germline V gene sequence: CDR1 MGHRA, CDR2 YSYEKL. This CDR3 is built from 16 residues. V dropped 2 bases and J dropped 0 bases, with 10 bases sitting between them. The CDR3 spells CASSQRQSPTNEKLFF. DNA for the CDR3: TGCGCCAGCAGCCAACGGCAGAGCCCAACTAATGAAAAACTGTTTTTT.